This entry features one TCR beta chain sequence. Its antigen remains unidentified. The data derive from a study of immune cell composition in non-small cell lung cancer. Study summary: Most cases were lung adenocarcinoma or squamous cell carcinoma. The study's findings and limits: Dominant in vivo tumour-associated clones were not shown to share tumour-reactive sequences. Top 10 clone scores and clonality were higher in squamous than adenocarcinoma. No significant correlation existed between pack-years smoked and tumour clonality.

Trimming took 4 bases from V and 5 from J; bases not matched to a gene: 6. Germline V CDR1 and CDR2: SGHRS, YFSETQ. The CDR3 is 14 amino acids. The method was immunoSEQ multiplex PCR; TCRdb's version includes in-frame clones alone and lacks a portion of them. The sample shows approximately 9,100 clones, less than 80% of them seen only once. The sequenced sample was lung tumor tissue. This TCR was recovered from a human donor with non-small cell lung cancer. The chain uses TRBV5-1 and TRBJ2-1; TRBD1 matches at 7 bases. The CDR3 region is CASSPRQGNNEQFF. The CDR3 bases are TGCGCCAGCAGCCCCCGACAGGGAAACAATGAGCAGTTCTTC.